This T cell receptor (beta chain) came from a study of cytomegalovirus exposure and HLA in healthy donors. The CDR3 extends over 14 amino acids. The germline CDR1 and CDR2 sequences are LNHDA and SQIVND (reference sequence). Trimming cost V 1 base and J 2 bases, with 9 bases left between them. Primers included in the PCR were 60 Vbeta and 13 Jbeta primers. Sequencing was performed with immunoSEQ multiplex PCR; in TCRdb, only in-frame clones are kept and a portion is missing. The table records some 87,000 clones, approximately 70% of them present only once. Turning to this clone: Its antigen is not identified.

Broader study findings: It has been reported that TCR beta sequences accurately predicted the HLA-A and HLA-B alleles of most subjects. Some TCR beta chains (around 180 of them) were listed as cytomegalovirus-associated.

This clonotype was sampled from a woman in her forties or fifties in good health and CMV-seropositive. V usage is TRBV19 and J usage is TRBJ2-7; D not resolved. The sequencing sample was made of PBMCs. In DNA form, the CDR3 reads TGTGCCAGTAGTATAGTTCTAGAAACCTACGAGCAGTACTTC. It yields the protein CASSIVLETYEQYF.